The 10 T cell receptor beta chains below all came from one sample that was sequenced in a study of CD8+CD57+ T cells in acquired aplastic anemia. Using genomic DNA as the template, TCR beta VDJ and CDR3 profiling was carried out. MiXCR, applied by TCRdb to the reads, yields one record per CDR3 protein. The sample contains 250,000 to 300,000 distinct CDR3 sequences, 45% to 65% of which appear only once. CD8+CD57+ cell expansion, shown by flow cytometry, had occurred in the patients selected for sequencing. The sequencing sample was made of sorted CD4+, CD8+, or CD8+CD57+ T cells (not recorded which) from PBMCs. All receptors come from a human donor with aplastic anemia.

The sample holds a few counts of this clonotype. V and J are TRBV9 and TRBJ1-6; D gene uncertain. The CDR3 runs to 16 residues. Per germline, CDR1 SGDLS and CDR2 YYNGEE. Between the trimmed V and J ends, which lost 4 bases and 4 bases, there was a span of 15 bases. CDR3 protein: CASSPKSSDYNSPLHF. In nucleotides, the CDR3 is TGTGCCAGCAGCCCGAAGTCGTCGGATTATAATTCACCCCTCCACTTT.

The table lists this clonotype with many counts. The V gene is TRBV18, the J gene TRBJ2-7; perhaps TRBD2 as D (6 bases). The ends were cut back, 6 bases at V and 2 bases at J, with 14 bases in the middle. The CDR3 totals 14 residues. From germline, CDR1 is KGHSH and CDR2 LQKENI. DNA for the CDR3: TGTGCCAGCTCCTCGGGACTCGATCCCTACGAGCAGTACTTC. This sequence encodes CASSSGLDPYEQYF.

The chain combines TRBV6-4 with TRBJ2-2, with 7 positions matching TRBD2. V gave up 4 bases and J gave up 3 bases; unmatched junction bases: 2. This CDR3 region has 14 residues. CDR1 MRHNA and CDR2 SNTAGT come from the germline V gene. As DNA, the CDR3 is TGTGCCAGCAGTGTGCTAGCGGACACCGGGGAGCTGTTTTTT. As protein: CASSVLADTGELFF.

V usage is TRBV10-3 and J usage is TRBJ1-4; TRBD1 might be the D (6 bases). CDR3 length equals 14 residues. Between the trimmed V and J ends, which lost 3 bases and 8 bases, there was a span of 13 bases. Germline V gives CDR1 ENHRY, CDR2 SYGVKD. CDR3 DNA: TGTGCCATCAGTGACGCGGGGGCACGGGAAAAACTGTTTTTT. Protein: CAISDAGAREKLFF.

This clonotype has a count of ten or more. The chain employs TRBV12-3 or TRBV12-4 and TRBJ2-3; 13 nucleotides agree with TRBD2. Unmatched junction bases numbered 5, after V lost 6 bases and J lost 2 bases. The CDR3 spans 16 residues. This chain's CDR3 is CASRLAGGSFTDTQYF. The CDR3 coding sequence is TGTGCCAGCAGACTAGCGGGGGGGAGCTTCACAGATACGCAGTATTTT.

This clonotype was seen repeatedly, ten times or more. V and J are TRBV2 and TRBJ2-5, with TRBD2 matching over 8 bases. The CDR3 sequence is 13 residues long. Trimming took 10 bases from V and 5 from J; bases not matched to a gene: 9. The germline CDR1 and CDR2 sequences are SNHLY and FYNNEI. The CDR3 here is CATAGGRWETQYF. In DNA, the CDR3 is TGTGCCACCGCCGGCGGGAGGTGGGAGACCCAGTACTTC. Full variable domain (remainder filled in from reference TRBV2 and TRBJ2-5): EPEVTQTPSHQVTQMGQEVILRCVPISNHLYFYWYRQILGQKVEFLVSFYNNEISEKSEIFDDQFSVERPDGSNFTLKIRSTKLEDSAMYFCATAGGRWETQYFGPGTRLLVL.

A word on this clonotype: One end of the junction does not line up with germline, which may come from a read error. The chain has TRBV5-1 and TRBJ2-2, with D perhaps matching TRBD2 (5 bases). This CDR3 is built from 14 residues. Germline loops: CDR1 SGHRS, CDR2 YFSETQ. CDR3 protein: CASSSQPDTGELVF. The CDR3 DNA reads TGCGCCAGCAGCTCGCAGCCCGATACCGGGGAGCTGGTTTTT.

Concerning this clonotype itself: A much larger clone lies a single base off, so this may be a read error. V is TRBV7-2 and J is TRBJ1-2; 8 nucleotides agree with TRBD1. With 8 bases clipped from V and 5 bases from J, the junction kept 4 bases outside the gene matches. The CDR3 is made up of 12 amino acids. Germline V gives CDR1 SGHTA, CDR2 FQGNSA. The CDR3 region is CASGQGGYGYTF. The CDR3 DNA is TGTGCCAGCGGACAGGGTGGGTATGGCTACACCTTC.

CDR3 amino acids: CASSGGGLGRYEQYF. The CDR3 DNA is TGTGCCAGCAGCGGCGGAGGCCTTGGTCGCTACGAGCAGTACTTC. The rearrangement links TRBV7-2 to TRBJ2-7; maybe TRBD2 (5 bases). Trimming removed 5 bases from V and 3 bases from J, with 17 bases in between. In germline, CDR1 is SGHTA, CDR2 FQGNSA. This CDR3 has 15 residues. Looking up the rest from reference TRBV7-2 and TRBJ2-7 gives the full variable domain: GAGVSQSPSNKVTEKGKDVELRCDPISGHTALYWYRQSLGQGLEFLIYFQGNSAPDKSGLPSDRFSAERTGGSVSTLTIQRTQQEDSAVYLCASSGGGLGRYEQYFGPGTRLTVT.

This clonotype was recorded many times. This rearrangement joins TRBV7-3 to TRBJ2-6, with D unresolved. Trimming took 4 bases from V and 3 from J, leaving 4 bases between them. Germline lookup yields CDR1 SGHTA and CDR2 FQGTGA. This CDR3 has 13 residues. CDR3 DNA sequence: TGTGCCAGCAGCTCCTATGGGGCCAACGTCCTGACTTTC. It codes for CASSSYGANVLTF.